Below, 3 T cell receptor beta chains from the same sample are listed, as sequenced in a study of blood T cell repertoires in COVID-19. TCRdb keeps only in-frame clones here, not all; method: immunoSEQ multiplex PCR. Counted here are 53,000 or so clones, roughly 76% occurring once; the ten biggest clones make up 22%. The sequenced sample consisted of peripheral blood. The receptors were gathered from a middle-aged man with active or convalescent COVID-19.

The rearrangement links TRBV5-4 to TRBJ2-5; 7 positions agree with TRBD1. The trim removed 0 bases at V and 4 bases at J, leaving 6 bases unmatched. Per germline, CDR1 SGHNT and CDR2 YYREEE (reference sequence). The CDR3 consists of 15 residues. Here the CDR3 reads CASSLEGAISETQYF. The CDR3 DNA sequence: TGTGCCAGCAGCTTGGAGGGGGCGATTTCAGAGACCCAGTACTTC.

This clone was observed a few times. The chain is built from TRBV5-1 and TRBJ1-2; D is unclear. In germline, CDR1 is SGHRS, CDR2 YFSETQ. This CDR3 has 14 residues. V gave up 0 bases and J gave up 5 bases, with 11 bases separating them. CDR3 sequence reads: CASSLGEEVYGYTF. The CDR3 DNA reads TGCGCCAGCAGCTTGGGAGAGGAGGTATATGGCTACACCTTC.

The chain links TRBV11-2 to TRBJ2-7; 8 bases align to TRBD1. CDR1 is SGHAT, CDR2 FQNNGV, per germline. V shed 5 bases and J 3 bases; nucleotides not matched to a gene: 6. The CDR3 length is 14 residues. Here the CDR3 reads CASSQRQGSYEQYF. The DNA for the CDR3 is TGTGCCAGCAGCCAACGACAGGGGAGCTACGAGCAGTACTTC.